What follows is one TCR beta chain and its context. The antigen is undetermined. The V and J ends lost 1 base and 8 bases, in that order; junction bases with no gene match: 11. Germline CDR1 is SGHDT and CDR2 is YYEEEE. The length of the CDR3 is 16 residues. 60 Vbeta and 13 Jbeta primers were used in PCR. Assay used: immunoSEQ multiplex PCR; TCRdb lists only in-frame clones, some missing. The sample includes roughly 110,000 clones, about 80% of them seen just once. These data come from a study of cytomegalovirus exposure and HLA in healthy donors. General study findings and limits: According to the study, 150 to 200 TCR beta chains were cytomegalovirus-associated.

The receptor's source is a man aged 25 to 40 in good health and CMV-seropositive. The chain has TRBV5-6 and TRBJ2-4; 8 bases are a match to TRBD1. The sequencing sample was made of PBMCs. In DNA, the CDR3 is TGTGCCAGCAGCTTGTCTGGACAGGGCCGGATGGACATTCAGTACTTC. Translated, it gives CASSLSGQGRMDIQYF.